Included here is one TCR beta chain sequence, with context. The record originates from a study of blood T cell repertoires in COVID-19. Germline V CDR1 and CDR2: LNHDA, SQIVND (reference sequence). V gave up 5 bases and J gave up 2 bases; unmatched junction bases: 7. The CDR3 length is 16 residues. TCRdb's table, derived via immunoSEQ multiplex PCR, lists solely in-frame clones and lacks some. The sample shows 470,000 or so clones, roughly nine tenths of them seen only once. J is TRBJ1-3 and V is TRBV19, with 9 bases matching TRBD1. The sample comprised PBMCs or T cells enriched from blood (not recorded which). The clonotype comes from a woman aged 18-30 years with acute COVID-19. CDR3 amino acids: CASSGQGTVTGNTIYF. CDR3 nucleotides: TGTGCCAGTAGTGGACAGGGGACTGTGACTGGAAACACCATATATTTT.